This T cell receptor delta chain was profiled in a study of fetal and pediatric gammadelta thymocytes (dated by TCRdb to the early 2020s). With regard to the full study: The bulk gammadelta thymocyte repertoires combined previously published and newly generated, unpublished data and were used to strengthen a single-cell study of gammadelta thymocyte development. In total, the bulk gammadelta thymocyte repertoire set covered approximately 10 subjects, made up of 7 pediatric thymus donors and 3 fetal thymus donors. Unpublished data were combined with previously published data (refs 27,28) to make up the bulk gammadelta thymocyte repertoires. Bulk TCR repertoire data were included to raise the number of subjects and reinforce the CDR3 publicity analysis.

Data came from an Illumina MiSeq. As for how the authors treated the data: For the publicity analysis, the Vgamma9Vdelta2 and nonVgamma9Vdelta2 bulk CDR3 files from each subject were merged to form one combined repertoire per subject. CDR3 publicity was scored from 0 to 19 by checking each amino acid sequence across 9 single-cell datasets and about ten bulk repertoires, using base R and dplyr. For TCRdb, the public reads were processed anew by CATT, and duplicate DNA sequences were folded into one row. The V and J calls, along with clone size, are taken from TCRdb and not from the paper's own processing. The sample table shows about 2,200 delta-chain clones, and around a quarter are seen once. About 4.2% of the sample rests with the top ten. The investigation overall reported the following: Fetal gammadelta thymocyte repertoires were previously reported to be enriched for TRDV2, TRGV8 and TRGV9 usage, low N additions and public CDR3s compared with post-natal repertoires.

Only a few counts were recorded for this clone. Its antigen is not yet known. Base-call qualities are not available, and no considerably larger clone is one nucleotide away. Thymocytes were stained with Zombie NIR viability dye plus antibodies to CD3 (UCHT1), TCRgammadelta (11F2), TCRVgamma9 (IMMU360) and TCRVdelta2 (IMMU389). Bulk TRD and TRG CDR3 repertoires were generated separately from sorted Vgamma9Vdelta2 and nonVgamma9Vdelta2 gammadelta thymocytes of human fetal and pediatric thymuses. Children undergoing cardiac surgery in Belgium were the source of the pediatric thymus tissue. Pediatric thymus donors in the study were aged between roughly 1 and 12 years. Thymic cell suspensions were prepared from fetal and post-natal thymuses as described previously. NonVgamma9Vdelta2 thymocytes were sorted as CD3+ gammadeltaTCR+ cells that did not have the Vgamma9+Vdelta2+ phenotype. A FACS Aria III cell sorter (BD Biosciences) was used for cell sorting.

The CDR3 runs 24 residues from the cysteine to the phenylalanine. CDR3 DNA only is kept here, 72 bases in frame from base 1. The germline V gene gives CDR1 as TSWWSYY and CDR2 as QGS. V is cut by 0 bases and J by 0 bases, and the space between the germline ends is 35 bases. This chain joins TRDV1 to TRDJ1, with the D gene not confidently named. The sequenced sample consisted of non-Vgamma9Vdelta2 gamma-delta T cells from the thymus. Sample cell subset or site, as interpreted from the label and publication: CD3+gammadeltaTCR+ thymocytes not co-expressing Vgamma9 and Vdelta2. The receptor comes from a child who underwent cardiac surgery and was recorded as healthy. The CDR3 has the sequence CALGELGPLLRGSVPLRYTDKLIF. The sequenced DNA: TGTGCTCTTGGGGAACTAGGGCCCCTTTTGAGGGGTAGCGTGCCCCTGCGTTACACCGATAAACTCATCTTT.